The clone carrying this T cell receptor beta chain was found many times. Its antigen is not known. Time point described: longitudinal time-point 1 (baseline). This entry is derived from a study of neurological immune-mediated disorders. Broader study findings: The level of TCR clonal expansion was highest in patients with HTLV-1-associated myelopathy and lowest in multiple sclerosis, where it fell below the level seen in healthy controls.

V lost 5 bases and J 2 bases, leaving 10 bases between the germline ends. Germline V gene data show CDR1 as SGHRS and CDR2 as YFSETQ. The CDR3 has 13 amino acids. 5'RACE with 10-nucleotide random UMIs generated the cDNA. TCRdb analysed the 5' RACE reads with MiXCR anew, one entry per CDR3 protein. The table records approximately 70,000 distinct CDR3 sequences, roughly a tenth of them present only once. This clonotype was sampled from a man aged 30 to 39 in good health. The rearrangement links TRBV5-1 to TRBJ2-5, with D uncertain. Sequencing was done on a sample of PBMCs. The CDR3 here is CASSSSNQETQYF. CDR3 nucleotides: TGCGCCAGCAGTAGCAGTAATCAAGAGACCCAGTACTTC.